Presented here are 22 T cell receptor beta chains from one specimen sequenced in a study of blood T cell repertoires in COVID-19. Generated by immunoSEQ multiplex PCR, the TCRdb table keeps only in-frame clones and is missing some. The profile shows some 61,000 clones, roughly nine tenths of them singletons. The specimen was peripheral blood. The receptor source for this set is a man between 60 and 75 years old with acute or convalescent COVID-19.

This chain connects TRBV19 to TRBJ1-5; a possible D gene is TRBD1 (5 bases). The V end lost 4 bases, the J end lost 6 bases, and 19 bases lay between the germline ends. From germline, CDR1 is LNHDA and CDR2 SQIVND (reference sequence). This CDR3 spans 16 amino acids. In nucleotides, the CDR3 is TGTGCCAGTAGTAAAGGTCCGGCCAGGGACTTTCAGCCCCAGCATTTT. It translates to CASSKGPARDFQPQHF. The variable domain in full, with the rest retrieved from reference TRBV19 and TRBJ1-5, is DGGITQSPKYLFRKEGQNVTLSCEQNLNHDAMYWYRQDPGQGLRLIYYSQIVNDFQKGDIAEGYSVSREKKESFPLTVTSAQKNPTAFYLCASSKGPARDFQPQHFGDGTRLSIL.

CDR3 DNA sequence: TGTGCCACCAGTGACCCCGGGACATTCACAGATACGCAGTATTTT. The encoded protein is CATSDPGTFTDTQYF. The genes are TRBV24-1 and TRBJ2-3; the D gene is possibly TRBD1 (6 bases). The CDR3 sequence is 15 residues long. CDR1 is KGHDR and CDR2 is SFDVKD in the germline V gene. With 4 bases removed from V and 2 bases from J, the gap between germline ends came to 12 bases.

CDR3: CASSGDRVQFF. CDR3 DNA sequence: TGCGCCAGCAGCGGGGACAGGGTGCAGTTCTTC. The gene calls are TRBV5-1 and TRBJ2-1; 9 nucleotides agree with TRBD1. The trim removed 4 bases at V and 12 bases at J, leaving 2 bases unmatched. CDR3 length: 11 amino acids. CDR1 and CDR2 from the germline V gene are SGHRS and YFSETQ.

The CDR3 loop is CAWSVRTNTEAFF. The CDR3 bases are TGTGCCTGGAGTGTACGGACTAACACTGAAGCTTTCTTT. V usage is TRBV30 and J usage is TRBJ1-1; D call uncertain. V was trimmed by 0 bases and J by 2 bases, leaving 7 bases between them. CDR1 is GTSNPN and CDR2 is SVGIG in the germline V gene (reference sequence). The CDR3 consists of 13 residues.

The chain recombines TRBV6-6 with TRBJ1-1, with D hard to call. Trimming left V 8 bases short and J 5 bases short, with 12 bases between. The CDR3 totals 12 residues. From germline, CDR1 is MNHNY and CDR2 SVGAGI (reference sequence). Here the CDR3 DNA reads TGTGCCAGCTTCCTTGGTGAGACTGAAGCTTTCTTT. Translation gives CASFLGETEAFF.

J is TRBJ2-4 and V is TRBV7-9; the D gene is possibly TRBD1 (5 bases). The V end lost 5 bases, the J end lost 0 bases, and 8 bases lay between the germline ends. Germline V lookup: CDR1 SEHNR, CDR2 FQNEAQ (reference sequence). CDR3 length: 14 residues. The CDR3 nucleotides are TGTGCCAGCAGCAAGACAGTAGCCAAAAACATTCAGTACTTC. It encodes CASSKTVAKNIQYF.

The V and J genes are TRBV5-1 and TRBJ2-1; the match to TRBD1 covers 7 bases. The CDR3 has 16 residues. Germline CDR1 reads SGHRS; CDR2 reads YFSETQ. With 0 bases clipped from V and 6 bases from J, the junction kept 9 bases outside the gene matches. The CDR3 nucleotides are TGCGCCAGCAGCTTGGCCGGAACCCCAGGGGGCAATGAGCAGTTCTTC. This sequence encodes CASSLAGTPGGNEQFF.

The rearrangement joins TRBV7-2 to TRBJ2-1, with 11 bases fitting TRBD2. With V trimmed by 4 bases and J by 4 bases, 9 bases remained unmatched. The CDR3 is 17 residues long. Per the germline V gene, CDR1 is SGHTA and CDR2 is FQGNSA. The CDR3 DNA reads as TGTGCCAGCAGCTCCTCCGGGACTAGCGGACTTTACAATGAGCAGTTCTTC. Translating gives CASSSSGTSGLYNEQFF.

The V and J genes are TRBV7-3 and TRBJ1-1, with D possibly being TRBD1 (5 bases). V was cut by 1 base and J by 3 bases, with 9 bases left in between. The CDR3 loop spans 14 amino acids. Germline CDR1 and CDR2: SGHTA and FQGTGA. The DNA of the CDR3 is TGTGCCAGCAGCTTAAGTCCAGGGCACACTGAAGCTTTCTTT. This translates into CASSLSPGHTEAFF.

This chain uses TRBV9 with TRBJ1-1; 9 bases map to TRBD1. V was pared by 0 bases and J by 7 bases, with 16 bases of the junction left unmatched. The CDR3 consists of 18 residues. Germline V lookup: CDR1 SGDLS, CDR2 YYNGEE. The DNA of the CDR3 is TGTGCCAGCAGCGTAGAAGCCCGGACAGGGGTCGATTTTGGTGAAGCTTTCTTT. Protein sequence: CASSVEARTGVDFGEAFF.

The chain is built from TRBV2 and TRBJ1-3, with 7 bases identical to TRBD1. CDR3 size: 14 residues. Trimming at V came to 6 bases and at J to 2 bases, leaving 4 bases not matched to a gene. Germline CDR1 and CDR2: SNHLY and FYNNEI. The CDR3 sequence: CASRSGTAGNTIYF. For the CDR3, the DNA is TGTGCCAGCAGGTCTGGGACAGCTGGAAACACCATATATTTT.

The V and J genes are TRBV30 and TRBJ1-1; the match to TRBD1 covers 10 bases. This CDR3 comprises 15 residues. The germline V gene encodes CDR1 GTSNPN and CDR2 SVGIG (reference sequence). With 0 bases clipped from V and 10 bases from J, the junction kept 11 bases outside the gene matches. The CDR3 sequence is CAWSVGTGALHGAFF. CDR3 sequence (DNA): TGTGCCTGGAGTGTGGGGACAGGGGCGTTACATGGAGCTTTCTTT.

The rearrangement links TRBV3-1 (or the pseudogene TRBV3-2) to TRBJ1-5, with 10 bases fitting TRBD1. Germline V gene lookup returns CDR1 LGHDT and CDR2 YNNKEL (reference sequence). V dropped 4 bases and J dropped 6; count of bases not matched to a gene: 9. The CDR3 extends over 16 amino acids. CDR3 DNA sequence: TGTGCCAGCAGCCCTCCCGAGGGGACAGGGGCTCAGCCCCAGCATTTT. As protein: CASSPPEGTGAQPQHF.

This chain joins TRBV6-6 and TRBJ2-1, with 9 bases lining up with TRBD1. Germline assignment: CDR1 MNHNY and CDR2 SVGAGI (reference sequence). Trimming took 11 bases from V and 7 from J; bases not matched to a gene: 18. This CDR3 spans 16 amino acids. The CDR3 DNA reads TGTGCCGTCCACTCCCCGGACAGGGGCGACTGGAATGAGCAGTTCTTC. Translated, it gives CAVHSPDRGDWNEQFF.

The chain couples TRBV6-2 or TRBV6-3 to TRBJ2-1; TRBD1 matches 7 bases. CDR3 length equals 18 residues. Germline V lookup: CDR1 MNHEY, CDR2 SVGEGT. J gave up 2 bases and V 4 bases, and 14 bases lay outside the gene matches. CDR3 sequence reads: CASSSEGHGTVTYNEQFF. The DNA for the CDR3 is TGTGCCAGCAGTTCAGAAGGTCATGGGACAGTTACCTACAATGAGCAGTTCTTC.

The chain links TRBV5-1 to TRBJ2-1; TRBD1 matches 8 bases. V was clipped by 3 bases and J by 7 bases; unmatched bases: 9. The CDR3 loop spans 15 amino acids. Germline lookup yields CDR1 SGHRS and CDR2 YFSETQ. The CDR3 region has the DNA TGCGCCAGCAGCTCTTTGTGGGACAGGATGAATGAGCAGTTCTTC. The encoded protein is CASSSLWDRMNEQFF.

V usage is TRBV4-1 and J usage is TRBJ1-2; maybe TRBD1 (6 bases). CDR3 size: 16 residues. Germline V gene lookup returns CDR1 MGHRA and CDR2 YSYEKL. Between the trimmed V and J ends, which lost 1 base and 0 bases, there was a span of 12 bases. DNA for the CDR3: TGCGCCAGCAGCCAAGCCTGGACAGACTCTAACTATGGCTACACCTTC. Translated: CASSQAWTDSNYGYTF.

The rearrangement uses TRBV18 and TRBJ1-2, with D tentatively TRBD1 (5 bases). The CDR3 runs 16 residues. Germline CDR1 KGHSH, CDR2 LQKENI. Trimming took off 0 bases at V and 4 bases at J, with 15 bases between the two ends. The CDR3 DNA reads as TGTGCCAGCTCACCACCGCAGGGACTGTGGTCCTATGGCTACACCTTC. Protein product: CASSPPQGLWSYGYTF.

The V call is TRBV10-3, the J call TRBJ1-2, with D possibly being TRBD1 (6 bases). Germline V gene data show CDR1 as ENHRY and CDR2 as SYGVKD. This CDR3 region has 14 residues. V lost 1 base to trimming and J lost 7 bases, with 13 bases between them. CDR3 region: CAISELQGDFGYTF. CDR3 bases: TGTGCCATCAGTGAGTTACAGGGCGACTTTGGCTACACCTTC.

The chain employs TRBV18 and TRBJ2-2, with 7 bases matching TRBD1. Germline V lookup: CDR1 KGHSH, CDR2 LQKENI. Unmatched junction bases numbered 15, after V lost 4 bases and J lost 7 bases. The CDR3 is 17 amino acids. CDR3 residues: CASSRTGRQGFGGELFF. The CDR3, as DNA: TGTGCCAGCTCACGAACCGGACGACAGGGTTTTGGCGGGGAGCTGTTTTTT.

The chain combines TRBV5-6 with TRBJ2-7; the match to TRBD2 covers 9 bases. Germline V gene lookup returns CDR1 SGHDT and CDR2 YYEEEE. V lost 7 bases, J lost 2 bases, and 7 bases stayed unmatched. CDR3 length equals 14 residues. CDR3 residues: CASGAGGYAYEQYF. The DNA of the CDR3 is TGTGCCAGCGGAGCGGGAGGTTACGCCTACGAGCAGTACTTC.

The chain's CDR3 is CATSEGTGSNQPQHF. CDR3 coding DNA: TGTGCCACCAGTGAGGGGACAGGGAGCAATCAGCCCCAGCATTTT. The genes are TRBV24-1 and TRBJ1-5, with 9 bases that match TRBD1. In germline, CDR1 is KGHDR, CDR2 SFDVKD. V gave up 4 bases and J gave up 1 base; unmatched junction bases: 1. The CDR3 covers 15 residues.